Here is one T cell receptor beta chain with its context. The V gene end was trimmed by 2 bases and the J gene end by 6 bases; junction bases not matched to a gene: 10. There are 15 residues in the CDR3. CDR1 and CDR2 from the germline V gene are SEHNR and FQNEAQ (reference sequence). The sample comes from a study of blood T cell repertoires in COVID-19. Produced via immunoSEQ multiplex PCR; TCRdb's table is partial and in-frame only. The table has about 470,000 clones, 75% to 90% seen once. Material: PBMCs or T cells enriched from blood (not recorded which). The chain combines TRBV7-9 with TRBJ2-7; 7 bases are a match to TRBD1. This receptor was obtained from a woman between 18 and 29 years old who had recovered from COVID-19. CDR3 sequence (DNA): TGTGCCAGCAGCTTACGACAGGGAAGAGTTGGCGAGCAGTACTTC. Amino acid sequence: CASSLRQGRVGEQYF. Full variable domain (missing parts from reference TRBV7-9 and TRBJ2-7): DTGVSQNPRHKITKRGQNVTFRCDPISEHNRLYWYRQTLGQGPEFLTYFQNEAQLEKSRLLSDRFSAERPKGSFSTLEIQRTEQGDSAMYLCASSLRQGRVGEQYFGPGTRLTVT.